This TCR beta chain was documented in a study of T cells in Graves' hyperthyroidism and ophthalmopathy. Study information: At initial diagnosis, before any treatment had begun, peripheral blood was obtained. Study results and limitations: Appearing also in blood were most of the thyroid clonotypes expanded above 0.001.

In the case of this clonotype: What it recognizes is unknown. Given a far larger clone just one base away, this is likely a sequencing read error.

The CDR3 regions of TCR beta were amplified from RNA transcripts. Researchers ran a first-round RT-PCR on the TCR CDR3 using the HTBI primer set. Using its own MiXCR run on the multiplex PCR reads, TCRdb lists one record per CDR3 protein. Counted here are roughly 580,000 distinct CDR3 sequences, roughly 14% occurring once; the ten biggest clones make up almost 6%. Trimming left V 0 bases short and J 0 bases short, with 4 bases between. CDR1 and CDR2 from the germline V gene are SGHTS and YDEGEE. This CDR3 comprises 13 residues. This clonotype was sampled from a woman in her 30s with Graves' hyperthyroidism that later progressed to Graves' ophthalmopathy. This chain joins TRBV5-8 and TRBJ2-7; D is unclear. Source material: blood. The DNA for the CDR3 is TGTGCCAGCAGCTTGGTCAGCTCCTACGAGCAGTACTTC. This codes for CASSLVSSYEQYF.